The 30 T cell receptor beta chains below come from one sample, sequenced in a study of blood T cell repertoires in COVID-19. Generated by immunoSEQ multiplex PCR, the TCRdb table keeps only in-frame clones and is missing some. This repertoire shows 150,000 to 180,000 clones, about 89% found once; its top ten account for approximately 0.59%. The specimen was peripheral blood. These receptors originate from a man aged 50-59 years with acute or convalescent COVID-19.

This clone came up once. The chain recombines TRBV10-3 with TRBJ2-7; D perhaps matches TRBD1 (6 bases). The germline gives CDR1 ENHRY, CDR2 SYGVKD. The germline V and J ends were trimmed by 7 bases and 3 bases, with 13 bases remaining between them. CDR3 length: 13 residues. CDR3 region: CAITPDRDYEQYF. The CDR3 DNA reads TGTGCCATCACGCCGGACAGAGACTACGAGCAGTACTTC.

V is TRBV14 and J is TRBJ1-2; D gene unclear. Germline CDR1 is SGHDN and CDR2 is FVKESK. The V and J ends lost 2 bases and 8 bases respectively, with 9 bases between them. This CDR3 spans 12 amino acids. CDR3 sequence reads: CASSQTPFGYTF. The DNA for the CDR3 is TGTGCCAGCAGCCAAACTCCCTTCGGCTACACCTTC.

CDR3: CASSLGQGHTGELFF. In DNA, the CDR3 is TGCGCCAGCAGCCTCGGACAGGGGCACACCGGGGAGCTGTTTTTT. The gene calls are TRBV4-1 and TRBJ2-2; 9 positions match TRBD1. Germline CDR1 and CDR2: MGHRA and YSYEKL. Unmatched junction bases numbered 3, after V lost 4 bases and J lost 3 bases. The CDR3 sequence is 15 residues long.

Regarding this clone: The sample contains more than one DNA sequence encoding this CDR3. Here the CDR3 reads CASSLQGMNTEAFF. Here the CDR3 DNA reads TGTGCCAGCAGTTTACAGGGGATGAACACTGAAGCTTTCTTT. The chain is built from TRBV27 and TRBJ1-1, with D possibly being TRBD1 (6 bases). Germline CDR1 MNHEY, CDR2 SMNVEV (reference sequence). This CDR3 region has 14 residues. V was cut by 2 bases and J by 0 bases, with 7 bases left in between.

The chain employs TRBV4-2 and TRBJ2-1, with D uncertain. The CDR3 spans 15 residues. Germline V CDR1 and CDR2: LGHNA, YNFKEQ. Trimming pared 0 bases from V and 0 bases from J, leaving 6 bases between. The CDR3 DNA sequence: TGTGCCAGCAGCCAAGATTCGAGCTCCTACAATGAGCAGTTCTTC. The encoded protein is CASSQDSSSYNEQFF.

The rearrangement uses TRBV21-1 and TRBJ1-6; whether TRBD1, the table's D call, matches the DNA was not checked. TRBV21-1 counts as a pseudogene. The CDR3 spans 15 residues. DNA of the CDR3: TGTGCCAGCAGCAAAGGTACAGGGGCGAATTCACCCCTCCACTTT. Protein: CASSKGTGANSPLHF.

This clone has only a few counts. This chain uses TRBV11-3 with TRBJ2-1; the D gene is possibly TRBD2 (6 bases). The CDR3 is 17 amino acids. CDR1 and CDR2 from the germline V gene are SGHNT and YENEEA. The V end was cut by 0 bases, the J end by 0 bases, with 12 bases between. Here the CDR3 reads CASSLESGGSSYNEQFF. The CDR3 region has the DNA TGTGCCAGCAGCTTAGAGTCTGGGGGGAGCTCCTACAATGAGCAGTTCTTC.

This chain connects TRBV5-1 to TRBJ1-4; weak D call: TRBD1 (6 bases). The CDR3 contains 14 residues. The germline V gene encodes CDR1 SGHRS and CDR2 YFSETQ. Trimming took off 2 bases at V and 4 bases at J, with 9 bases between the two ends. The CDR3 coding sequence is TGCGCCAGCAGCTTACAGGGAAGTAATGAAAAACTGTTTTTT. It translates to CASSLQGSNEKLFF.

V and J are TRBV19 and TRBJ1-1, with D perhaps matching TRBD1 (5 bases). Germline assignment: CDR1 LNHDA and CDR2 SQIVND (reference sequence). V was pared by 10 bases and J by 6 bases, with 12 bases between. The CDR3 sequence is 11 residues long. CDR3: CATTAGAEAFF. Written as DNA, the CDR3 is TGTGCCACCACGGCGGGGGCTGAAGCTTTCTTT.

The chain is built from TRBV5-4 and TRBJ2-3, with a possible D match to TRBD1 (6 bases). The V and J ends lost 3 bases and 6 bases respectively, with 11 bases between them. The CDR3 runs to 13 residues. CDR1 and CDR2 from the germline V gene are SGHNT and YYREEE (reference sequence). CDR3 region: CASSWNREDTQYF. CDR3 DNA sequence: TGTGCCAGCAGCTGGAACAGGGAGGATACGCAGTATTTT.

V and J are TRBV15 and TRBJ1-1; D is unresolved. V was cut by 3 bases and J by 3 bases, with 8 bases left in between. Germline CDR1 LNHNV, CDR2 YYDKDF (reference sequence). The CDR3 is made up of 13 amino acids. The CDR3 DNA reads TGTGCCACCAGCAGCCAACGGGACACTGAAGCTTTCTTT. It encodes CATSSQRDTEAFF.

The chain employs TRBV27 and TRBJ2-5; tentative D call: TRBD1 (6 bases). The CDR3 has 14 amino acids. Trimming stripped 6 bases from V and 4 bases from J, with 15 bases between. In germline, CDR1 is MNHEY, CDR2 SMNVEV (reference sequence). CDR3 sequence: CASRGHLPGETQYF. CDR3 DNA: TGTGCCAGCAGGGGACACCTGCCCGGAGAGACCCAGTACTTC.

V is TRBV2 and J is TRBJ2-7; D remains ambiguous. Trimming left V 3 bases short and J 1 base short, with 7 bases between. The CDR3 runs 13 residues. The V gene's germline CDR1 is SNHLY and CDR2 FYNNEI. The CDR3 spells CASSDTGSYEQYF. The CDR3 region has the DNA TGTGCCAGCAGTGACACCGGTTCCTACGAGCAGTACTTC.

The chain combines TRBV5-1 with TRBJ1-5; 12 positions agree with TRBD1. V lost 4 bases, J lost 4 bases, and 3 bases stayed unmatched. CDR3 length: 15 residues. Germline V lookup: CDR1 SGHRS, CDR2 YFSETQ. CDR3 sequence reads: CASSPGQGANQPQHF. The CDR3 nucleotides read TGCGCCAGCAGCCCGGGACAGGGGGCGAATCAGCCCCAGCATTTT.

For the CDR3, the DNA is TGTGCCAGCAGCCCTCAAAGCGGCTACGAGCAGTACGTC. Translation gives CASSPQSGYEQYV. The rearrangement joins TRBV28 to TRBJ2-7; D possibly corresponds to TRBD2 (5 bases). V lost 6 bases and J 3 bases, leaving 12 bases between the germline ends. Germline CDR1 is MDHEN and CDR2 is SYDVKM. The CDR3 contains 13 residues.

The CDR3 loop is CASSLWGPNEQFF. CDR3 coding DNA: TGTGCCAGCAGTTTGTGGGGGCCGAATGAGCAGTTCTTC. The rearrangement uses TRBV12-3 or TRBV12-4 and TRBJ2-1; perhaps TRBD1 as D (6 bases). The V end lost 3 bases, the J end lost 7 bases, and 10 bases lay between the germline ends. CDR3 length equals 13 residues.

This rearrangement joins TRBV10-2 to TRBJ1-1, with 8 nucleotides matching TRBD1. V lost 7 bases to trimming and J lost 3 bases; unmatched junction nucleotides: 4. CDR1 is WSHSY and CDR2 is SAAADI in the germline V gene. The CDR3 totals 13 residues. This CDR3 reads CASNMDRDTEAFF. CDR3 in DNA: TGCGCCAGCAACATGGACAGGGACACTGAAGCTTTCTTT.

The CDR3 here is CSVDRGTTHYGYTF. The CDR3 nucleotides read TGCAGCGTTGATCGGGGTACAACTCACTATGGCTACACCTTC. The rearrangement joins TRBV29-1 to TRBJ1-2; D gene unclear. Per germline, CDR1 SQVTM and CDR2 ANQGSEA. The CDR3 is 14 residues long. The ends were cut back, 3 bases at V and 3 bases at J, with 14 bases in the middle. The whole variable domain, remainder taken from reference TRBV29-1 and TRBJ1-2, is SAVISQKPSRDICQRGTSLTIQCQVDSQVTMMFWYRQQPGQSLTLIATANQGSEATYESGFVIDKFPISRPNLTFSTLTVSNMSPEDSSIYLCSVDRGTTHYGYTFGSGTRLTVV.

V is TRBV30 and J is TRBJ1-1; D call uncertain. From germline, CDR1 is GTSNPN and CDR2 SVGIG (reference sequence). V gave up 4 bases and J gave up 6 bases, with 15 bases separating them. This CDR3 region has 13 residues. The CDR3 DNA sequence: TGTGCCTGGAAGGGCCCCGGGAGGTCTGAAGCTTTCTTT. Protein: CAWKGPGRSEAFF.

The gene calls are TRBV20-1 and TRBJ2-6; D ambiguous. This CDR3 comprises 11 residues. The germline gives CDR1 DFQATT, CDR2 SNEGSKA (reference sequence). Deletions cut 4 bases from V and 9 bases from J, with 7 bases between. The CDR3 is CSATKHNVLTF. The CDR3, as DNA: TGCAGTGCTACAAAGCACAACGTCCTGACTTTC.

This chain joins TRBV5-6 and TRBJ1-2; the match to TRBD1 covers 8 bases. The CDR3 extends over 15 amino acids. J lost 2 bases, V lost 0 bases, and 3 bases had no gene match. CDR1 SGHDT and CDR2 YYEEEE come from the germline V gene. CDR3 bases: TGTGCCAGCAGCTTGGCCGGGACAGGAAACTATGGCTACACCTTC. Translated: CASSLAGTGNYGYTF.

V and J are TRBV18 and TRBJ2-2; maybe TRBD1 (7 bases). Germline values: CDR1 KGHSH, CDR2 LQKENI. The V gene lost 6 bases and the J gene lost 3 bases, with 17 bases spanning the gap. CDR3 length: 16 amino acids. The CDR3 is CASSQQGTGDTGELFF. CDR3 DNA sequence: TGTGCCAGCTCGCAACAGGGGACTGGAGACACCGGGGAGCTGTTTTTT.

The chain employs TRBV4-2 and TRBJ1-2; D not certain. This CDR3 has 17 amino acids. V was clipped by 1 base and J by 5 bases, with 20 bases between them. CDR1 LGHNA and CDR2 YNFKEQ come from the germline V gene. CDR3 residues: CASSQGGLPAPPYGYTF. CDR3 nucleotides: TGTGCCAGCAGCCAAGGAGGCCTGCCGGCCCCGCCTTATGGCTACACCTTC.

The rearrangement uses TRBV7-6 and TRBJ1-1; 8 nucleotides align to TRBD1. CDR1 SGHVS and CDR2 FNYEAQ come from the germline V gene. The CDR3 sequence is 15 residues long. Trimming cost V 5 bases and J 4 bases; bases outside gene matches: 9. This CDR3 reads CASSPLGQGSTEAFF. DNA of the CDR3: TGTGCCAGCAGCCCCCTCGGACAGGGAAGCACTGAAGCTTTCTTT. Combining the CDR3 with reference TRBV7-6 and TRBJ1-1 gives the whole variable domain GAGVSQSPRYKVTKRGQDVALRCDPISGHVSLYWYRQALGQGPEFLTYFNYEAQQDKSGLPNDRFSAERPEGSISTLTIQRTEQRDSAMYRCASSPLGQGSTEAFFGQGTRLTVV.

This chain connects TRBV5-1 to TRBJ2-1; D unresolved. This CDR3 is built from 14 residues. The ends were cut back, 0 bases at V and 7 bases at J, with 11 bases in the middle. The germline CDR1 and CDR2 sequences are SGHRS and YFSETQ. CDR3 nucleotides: TGCGCCAGCAGCTTGGCTCGGAGTGGGAATGAGCAGTTCTTC. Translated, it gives CASSLARSGNEQFF.

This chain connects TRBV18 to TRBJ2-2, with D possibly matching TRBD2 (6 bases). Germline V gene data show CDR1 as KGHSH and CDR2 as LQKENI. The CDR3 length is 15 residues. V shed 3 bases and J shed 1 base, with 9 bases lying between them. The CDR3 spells CASSPGLENTGELFF. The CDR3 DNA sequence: TGTGCCAGCTCACCGGGACTGGAGAACACCGGGGAGCTGTTTTTT.

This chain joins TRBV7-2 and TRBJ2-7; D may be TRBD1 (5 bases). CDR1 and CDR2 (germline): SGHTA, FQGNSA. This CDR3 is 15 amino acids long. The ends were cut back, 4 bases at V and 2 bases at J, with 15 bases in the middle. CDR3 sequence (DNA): TGTGCCAGCAGCTCCGGACAATACCTCCCCTACGAGCAGTACGTC. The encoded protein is CASSSGQYLPYEQYV.

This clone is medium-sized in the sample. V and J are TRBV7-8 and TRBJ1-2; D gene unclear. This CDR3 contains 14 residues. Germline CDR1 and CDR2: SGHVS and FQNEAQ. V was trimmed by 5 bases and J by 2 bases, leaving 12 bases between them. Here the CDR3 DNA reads TGTGCCAGCAGCCCAGCGAGCGCCAACTATGGCTACACCTTC. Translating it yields CASSPASANYGYTF.

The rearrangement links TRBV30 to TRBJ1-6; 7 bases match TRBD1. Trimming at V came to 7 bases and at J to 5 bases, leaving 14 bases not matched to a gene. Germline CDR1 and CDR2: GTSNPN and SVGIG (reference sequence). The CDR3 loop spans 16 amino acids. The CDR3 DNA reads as TGTGCCTTCCGACAGGGCCGAAATCTTAATAATTCACCCCTCCACTTT. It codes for CAFRQGRNLNNSPLHF.

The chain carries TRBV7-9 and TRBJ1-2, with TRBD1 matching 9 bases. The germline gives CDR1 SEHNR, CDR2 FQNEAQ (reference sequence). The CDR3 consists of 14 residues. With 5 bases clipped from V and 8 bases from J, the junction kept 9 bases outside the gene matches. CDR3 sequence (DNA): TGTGCCAGCAGCCGTTCCGGGACAGGGAGAGGCTACACCTTC. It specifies CASSRSGTGRGYTF.